This T cell receptor (beta chain) was recorded in a study of blood T cell repertoires in COVID-19. The data were produced by immunoSEQ multiplex PCR, yet TCRdb's version contains in-frame clones alone and is incomplete. The table records 75,000 or so clones, 70% to 90% of them present only once. Germline CDR1 and CDR2: MNHEY and SVGAGI. Losses at the gene ends were 7 bases for V and 0 bases for J; bases not matched to a gene: 6. The CDR3 totals 15 residues. The chain links TRBV6-5 to TRBJ2-1; 7 positions match TRBD2. The receptor's source is an elderly woman with active or convalescent COVID-19. The source material was peripheral blood. The CDR3 sequence: CASTVGGISYNEQFF. CDR3 DNA: TGTGCCAGCACGGTGGGGGGGATCTCCTACAATGAGCAGTTCTTC.